These 19 T cell receptor beta chains came from one sample sequenced in a study. TCRdb itself ran the RT-PCR reads through MiXCR, one entry per CDR3 protein. The sample includes about 680,000 distinct CDR3 sequences, about 14% of them seen just once. Sequencing was carried out using memory CD4+ T cells from blood. The receptor source for this set is a female donor in good health, serving as a healthy control.

This clonotype showed up many times. Its ends do not fully match the called genes, so a read error is possible. The rearrangement uses TRBV7-7 and TRBJ2-5, with a tentative D call TRBD1 (5 bases). CDR1 and CDR2 from the germline V gene are SSHAT and FNYEAQ (reference sequence). CDR3 length equals 16 residues. CDR3 region: CASSLRGTTDQETQYF. The CDR3 region has the DNA TGTGCTAGCAGCCTCCGTGGCACGACAGACCAAGAGACCCAGTACTTC.

This chain uses TRBV24-1 with TRBJ2-1; TRBD1 or TRBD2 may be the D gene (5 bases each). The V gene's germline CDR1 is KGHDR and CDR2 SFDVKD. CDR3 length: 17 residues. The V end lost 4 bases, the J end lost 2 bases, and 17 bases lay between the germline ends. The CDR3 loop reads CATSEGSGTLAYNEQFF. The DNA for the CDR3 is TGTGCCACCAGTGAGGGATCCGGGACCCTCGCCTACAATGAGCAGTTCTTC.

The table lists this clonotype with a few counts. The chain recombines TRBV5-8 with TRBJ2-5; 10 bases are shared with TRBD1. The junction had 9 bases not matched to a gene; V was cut back by 4 bases and J by 3 bases. Germline V lookup: CDR1 SGHTS, CDR2 YDEGEE. The CDR3 is made up of 16 amino acids. CDR3 amino acids: CASSAGTGVGKETQYF. The CDR3 region has the DNA TGTGCCAGCAGCGCCGGGACAGGGGTCGGAAAAGAGACCCAGTACTTC.

This chain uses TRBV7-6 with TRBJ2-1; maybe TRBD2 (6 bases). The CDR3 consists of 12 residues. CDR1 is SGHVS and CDR2 is FNYEAQ in the germline V gene. Trimming cost V 5 bases and J 9 bases, with 11 bases left between them. The CDR3 nucleotides read TGTGCCAGCAGCCCTCAGGAGGGTGAGCAGTTCTTC. Protein sequence: CASSPQEGEQFF.

The CDR3 loop reads CASSYTSGTSYEQYF. As DNA, the CDR3 is TGCGCCAGCAGCTACACTAGCGGGACTTCCTACGAGCAGTACTTC. This sequence joins TRBV5-1 and TRBJ2-7; TRBD2 agrees at 10 bases. CDR3 size: 15 residues. V lost 3 bases to trimming and J lost 1 base; unmatched junction nucleotides: 4. Per germline, CDR1 SGHRS and CDR2 YFSETQ.

The J gene is TRBJ2-7, the V gene TRBV29-1; 7 positions match TRBD1. Germline V gene lookup returns CDR1 SQVTM and CDR2 ANQGSEA. This CDR3 has 12 residues. The CDR3 spells CRGQTSSYEQYF. The CDR3 nucleotides are TGCAGGGGACAGACGAGCTCCTACGAGCAGTACTTC.

This clonotype was observed a few times. The chain uses TRBV4-1 and TRBJ2-7; 10 bases line up with TRBD1. The CDR3 is 16 residues long. V lost 2 bases and J lost 2; bases outside the gene matches: 6. In germline, CDR1 is MGHRA, CDR2 YSYEKL. CDR3: CASSQSGTGATYEQYF. Written as DNA, the CDR3 is TGCGCCAGCAGCCAATCCGGGACAGGGGCTACCTACGAGCAGTACTTC.

Comment on this clonotype: At one boundary the junction diverges from the germline segment, which might be a read error. V is TRBV7-7 and J is TRBJ2-2; 7 bases match TRBD1. Per germline, CDR1 SSHAT and CDR2 FNYEAQ (reference sequence). The CDR3 extends over 14 amino acids. In DNA, the CDR3 is TGTGCTAGCAGCTCGGACAGGACAACCGGGGAGCTGTTTTTT. Protein: CASSSDRTTGELFF.

This clonotype was observed at least ten times. The gene calls are TRBV20-1 and TRBJ2-7; weak D call: TRBD1 (6 bases). Germline lookup yields CDR1 DFQATT and CDR2 SNEGSKA (reference sequence). Trimming cost V 1 base and J 7 bases, with 14 bases left between them. CDR3 length: 13 residues. DNA for the CDR3: TGCAGTGCTAGAGCCACAGGGCCGGGGGAGCAGTACTTC. Protein sequence: CSARATGPGEQYF.

The chain uses TRBV20-1 and TRBJ2-1, with D perhaps matching TRBD2 (6 bases). The germline V and J ends were trimmed by 6 bases and 10 bases, with 16 bases remaining between them. This CDR3 has 12 amino acids. Looked up from germline, CDR1 is DFQATT and CDR2 is SNEGSKA (reference sequence). The CDR3 bases are TGCAGTGCAAAACGACCGGGACTGGAGCAGTTCTTC. It translates to CSAKRPGLEQFF.

This clonotype appeared a few times. The chain couples TRBV20-1 to TRBJ1-4, with D perhaps TRBD1 (5 bases). Trimming cost V 4 bases and J 8 bases, with 14 bases left between them. Germline V gene sequence: CDR1 DFQATT, CDR2 SNEGSKA (reference sequence). This CDR3 comprises 13 residues. This chain's CDR3 is CSATAHRDEKLFF. CDR3 DNA sequence: TGCAGTGCTACGGCCCATCGGGACGAAAAACTGTTTTTT.

In its sample, this clonotype was seen many times. The V call is TRBV6-5, the J call TRBJ1-6; possibly TRBD1 for D (5 bases). Trimming left V 6 bases short and J 14 bases short, with 29 bases between. Germline V gives CDR1 MNHEY, CDR2 SVGAGI. This CDR3 spans 17 amino acids. The DNA for the CDR3 is TGTGCCAGCAGCCAATCGACCCTGACTGCGAATGGGGGGACCCTCCACTTT. The encoded protein is CASSQSTLTANGGTLHF.

This clonotype was seen ten or more times. J is TRBJ2-2 and V is TRBV5-1; D remains unclear. From germline, CDR1 is SGHRS and CDR2 YFSETQ. The CDR3 is 15 residues long. The ends were cut back, 1 base at V and 7 bases at J, with 14 bases in the middle. CDR3 amino acids: CASSLTAGSDGELFF. The DNA of the CDR3 is TGCGCCAGCAGCTTGACCGCAGGCAGCGACGGGGAGCTGTTTTTT. Variable domain in full (rest from reference TRBV5-1 and TRBJ2-2): KAGVTQTPRYLIKTRGQQVTLSCSPISGHRSVSWYQQTPGQGLQFLFEYFSETQRNKGNFPGRFSGRQFSNSRSEMNVSTLELGDSALYLCASSLTAGSDGELFFGEGSRLTVL.

The gene calls are TRBV2 and TRBJ2-1, with 7 bases matching TRBD2. With 8 bases clipped from V and 3 bases from J, the junction kept 13 bases outside the gene matches. Germline CDR1 is SNHLY and CDR2 is FYNNEI. The CDR3 is 16 residues long. CDR3 sequence reads: CASLGLRRENYNEQFF. CDR3 bases: TGTGCCAGCCTTGGATTGAGGCGGGAGAACTACAATGAGCAGTTCTTC.

This sequence joins TRBV7-6 and TRBJ1-4; D is unresolved. With 2 bases removed from V and 1 base from J, the gap between germline ends came to 11 bases. The germline V gene encodes CDR1 SGHVS and CDR2 FNYEAQ. The CDR3 consists of 16 residues. The CDR3 is CASSLNSMGTNEKLFF. CDR3 nucleotide sequence: TGTGCCAGCAGCTTAAACAGTATGGGAACTAATGAAAAACTGTTTTTT.

Concerning this clonotype itself: A clone one base away is much larger, so this may be a read error. CDR3 nucleotides: TGTGCCAGCAGCCGATTAGCATCTAGCGGGGGGGTGGCGTACGAGCAGTACTTC. Its protein is CASSRLASSGGVAYEQYF. The chain recombines TRBV7-2 with TRBJ2-7; TRBD2 agrees at 12 bases. The germline V gene encodes CDR1 SGHTA and CDR2 FQGNSA. V was pared by 5 bases and J by 4 bases, with 15 bases of the junction left unmatched. CDR3 length: 18 residues. Together with reference TRBV7-2 and TRBJ2-7, the CDR3 gives the full variable domain: GAGVSQSPSNKVTEKGKDVELRCDPISGHTALYWYRQSLGQGLEFLIYFQGNSAPDKSGLPSDRFSAERTGGSVSTLTIQRTQQEDSAVYLCASSRLASSGGVAYEQYFGPGTRLTVT.

In regard to this clonotype: With a much larger clone just one base away, this may be a read error. This likely comes from a read error, as the CDR3 has no conserved phenylalanine or tryptophan at its end. The chain recombines TRBV5-6 with TRBJ2-2, with D possibly being TRBD1 (5 bases). This CDR3 has 14 residues. CDR1 SGHDT and CDR2 YYEEEE come from the germline V gene. The V end was cut by 0 bases, the J end by 5 bases, with 8 bases between. Here the CDR3 reads CASSLGRATGELFS. In DNA, the CDR3 is TGTGCCAGCAGCTTGGGCAGGGCAACCGGGGAGCTGTTTTCT.

This clonotype was seen more than once but under ten times. J is TRBJ1-3 and V is TRBV4-1; D remains unclear. The CDR3 spans 14 residues. Per germline, CDR1 MGHRA and CDR2 YSYEKL. Deletions cut 1 base from V and 3 bases from J, with 7 bases between. The CDR3 nucleotides are TGCGCCAGCAGCCAAGTCATGGATGGAAACACCATATATTTT. This sequence encodes CASSQVMDGNTIYF.

This clonotype was recorded a few times. This chain joins TRBV29-1 and TRBJ1-3; D is ambiguous. Germline-derived CDR1 and CDR2 are SQVTM and ANQGSEA. Trimming removed 4 bases from V and 4 bases from J, with 8 bases in between. The CDR3 is 12 residues long. CDR3 nucleotide sequence: TGCAGCGTTGCCGGGCCAGGAAACACCATATATTTT. Amino acid sequence: CSVAGPGNTIYF.